One T cell receptor beta chain is described in this entry. Its antigen is still unknown. Germline CDR1 and CDR2: SGHTA and FQGNSA. The trim removed 5 bases at V and 8 bases at J, leaving 2 bases unmatched. CDR3 length: 12 residues. TCRdb's table, derived via immunoSEQ multiplex PCR, lists solely in-frame clones and lacks some. The sample yields more than 25,000 clones, 82% seen once. This sample was taken from a study of Tregs in tolerant kidney transplant recipients. Overall study context: Sorting of CD4+CD25+CD127- cells followed approximately 3-day belatacept mixed lymphocyte reactions, sometimes with roughly five-day graft donor restimulation.

The V and J genes are TRBV7-2 and TRBJ1-2; 10 bases line up with TRBD1. This TCR came from a human donor in good health. What was sequenced was Tregs from blood cultured with allogeneic cells. CDR3 amino acids: CASSRDRGGYTF. For the CDR3, the DNA is TGTGCCAGCAGCCGGGACAGGGGAGGCTACACCTTC.